The source of this TCR beta chain is a study of blood T cell repertoires in COVID-19. In the study overall: COVID-19 samples collected from the United States, Italy and Spain covered acute and convalescent phases. The analysed material was cDNA or gDNA that came from T cells, B-cell-depleted T cells, or PBMCs.

The CDR3 sequence is 15 residues long. J was trimmed by 6 bases and V by 3 bases; bases with no gene match: 4. From germline, CDR1 is SGHTS and CDR2 YDEGEE. This clone came up once. In the source study's methods: Reference gene primers were amplified, and this amplification served to estimate nucleated cell counts. Profiling relied on immunoSEQ multiplex PCR, and the TCRdb table lists in-frame clones only, not all of them. The DNA was the basis for D and trimming; V, J and clone size are from that table. Of more than 200,000 clones in the sample, around nine tenths were seen once. Sequenced: peripheral blood. The chain carries TRBV5-8 and TRBJ1-6; 9 positions match TRBD1. The receptor's source is an older woman with acute or convalescent COVID-19. Here the CDR3 DNA reads TGTGCCAGCAGCTACGGGACAGGGAGTAATTCACCCCTCCACTTT. Translating it yields CASSYGTGSNSPLHF.